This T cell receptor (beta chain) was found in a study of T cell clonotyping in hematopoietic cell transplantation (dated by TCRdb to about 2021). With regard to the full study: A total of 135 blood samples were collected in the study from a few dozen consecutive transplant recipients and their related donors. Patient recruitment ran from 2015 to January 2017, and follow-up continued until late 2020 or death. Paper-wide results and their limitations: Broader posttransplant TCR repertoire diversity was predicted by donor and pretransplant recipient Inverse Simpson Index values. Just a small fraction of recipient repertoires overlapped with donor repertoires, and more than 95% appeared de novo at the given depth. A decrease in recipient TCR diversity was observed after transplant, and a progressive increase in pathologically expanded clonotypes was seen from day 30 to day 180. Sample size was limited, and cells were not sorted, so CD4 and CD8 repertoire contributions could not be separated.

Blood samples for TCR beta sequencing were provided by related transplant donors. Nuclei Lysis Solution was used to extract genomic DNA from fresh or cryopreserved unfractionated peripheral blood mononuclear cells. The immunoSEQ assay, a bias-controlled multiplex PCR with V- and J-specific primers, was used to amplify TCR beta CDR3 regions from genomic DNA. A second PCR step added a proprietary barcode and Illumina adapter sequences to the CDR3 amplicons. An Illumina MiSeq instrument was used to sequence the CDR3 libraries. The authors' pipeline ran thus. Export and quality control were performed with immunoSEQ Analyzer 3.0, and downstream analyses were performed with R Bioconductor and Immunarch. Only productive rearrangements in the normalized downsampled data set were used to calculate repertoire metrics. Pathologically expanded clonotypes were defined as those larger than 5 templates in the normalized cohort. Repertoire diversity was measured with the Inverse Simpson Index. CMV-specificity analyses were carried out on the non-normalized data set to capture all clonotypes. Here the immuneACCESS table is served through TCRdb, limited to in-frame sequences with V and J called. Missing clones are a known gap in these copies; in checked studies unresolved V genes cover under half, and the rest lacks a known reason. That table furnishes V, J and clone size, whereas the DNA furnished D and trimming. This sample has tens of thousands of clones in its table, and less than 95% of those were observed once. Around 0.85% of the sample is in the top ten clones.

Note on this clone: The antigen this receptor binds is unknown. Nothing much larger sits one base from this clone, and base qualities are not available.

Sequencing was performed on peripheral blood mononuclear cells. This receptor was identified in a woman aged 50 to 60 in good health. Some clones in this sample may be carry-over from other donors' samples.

The nucleotides read TGTGCCAGCAGTCCCCCGGGAAGCCAGACCGGGGAGCTGTTTTTT. This sequence encodes CASSPPGSQTGELFF. This chain is built from TRBV27 and TRBJ2-2; the D gene is possibly TRBD2, with 5 bases matching. The CDR3 has 15 amino acids, counting the end cysteine and phenylalanine. Just the 45-base CDR3 DNA is kept, in frame starting at base 1. A distance of 15 bases separates the germline ends of V and J, which lose 5 bases and 5 bases respectively. CDR1 and CDR2 are drawn from the germline V gene (reference sequence): MNHEY, SMNVEV.